This T cell receptor beta chain was sequenced in a study of cytomegalovirus exposure and HLA in healthy donors. Study-wide results and caveats: Later work found most CMV-associated TCR beta chains apparently HLA-restricted. Sequencing likely caused a cluster of highly shared sequence variants. Cytomegalovirus association was assigned to approximately 160 TCR beta chains.

As for this clone: Its matching antigen is unknown.

PCR employed 60 Vbeta and 13 Jbeta primers. Only in-frame clones appear in the TCRdb table, and some are missing; sequencing was by immunoSEQ multiplex PCR. The repertoire consists of about 110,000 clones, with around 67% occurring once and the leading ten covering around 3.9%. The clonotype originates from a woman in her 40s in good health and CMV-seronegative. The sample taken for sequencing was PBMCs.

This chain's CDR3 is CASTYGGQETQYF. In nucleotides, the CDR3 is TGTGCCAGCACCTACGGGGGCCAAGAGACCCAGTACTTC. The chain uses TRBV7-9 and TRBJ2-5; TRBD2 might be the D (6 bases). The CDR3 spans 13 residues. Trimming removed 7 bases from V and 1 base from J, with 10 bases in between. Germline V gene data show CDR1 as SEHNR and CDR2 as FQNEAQ (reference sequence).